This T cell receptor (beta chain) is from a study of radiotherapy plus CTLA-4 blockade in lung cancer. Study background: Among enrolled patients, under 20% responded and about 30% achieved disease control.

The study, taken as a whole, reports: Strongest reported response predictors: early blood clone changes and post-radiation interferon-beta.

Sequenced by immunoSEQ multiplex PCR; TCRdb stores in-frame clones only, minus some. The sample contains 70,000 to 95,000 clones, over 75% of which appear only once. The V gene lost 3 bases and the J gene lost 8 bases, with 19 bases spanning the gap. CDR1 is LNHDA and CDR2 is SQIVND in the germline V gene (reference sequence). The CDR3 has 15 residues. Regarding this clone: Antigen: not known.

Chemo-refractory metastatic non-small-cell lung cancer patients underwent focal radiation alongside CTLA-4 blockade with ipilimumab. Sequencing was performed on peripheral blood, taken from a patient treated with radiotherapy plus ipilimumab. The TCR was taken from a human donor with non-small cell lung cancer that progressed on radiotherapy plus ipilimumab. The chain couples TRBV19 to TRBJ1-2, with D tentatively TRBD1 (6 bases). CDR3 loop: CASSIQGIRGSGYTF. The CDR3 bases are TGTGCCAGTAGTATTCAGGGGATTAGGGGCTCCGGCTACACCTTC.